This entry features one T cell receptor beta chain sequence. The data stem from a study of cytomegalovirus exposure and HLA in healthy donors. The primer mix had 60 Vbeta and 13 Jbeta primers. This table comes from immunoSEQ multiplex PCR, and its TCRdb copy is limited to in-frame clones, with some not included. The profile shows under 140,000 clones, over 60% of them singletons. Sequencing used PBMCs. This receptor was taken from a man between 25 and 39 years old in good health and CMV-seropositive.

CDR3 bases: TGCGCCAGCAGCCAAGCGCCCAGGACAGGGGCCAACTACGAGCAGTACTTC. As protein: CASSQAPRTGANYEQYF. The rearrangement joins TRBV4-1 to TRBJ2-7, with 9 bases lining up with TRBD1. This CDR3 spans 17 amino acids. The V segment lost 1 base and the J segment 3 bases; nucleotides outside the gene matches: 10. The V gene's germline CDR1 is MGHRA and CDR2 YSYEKL.